The source of this T cell receptor beta chain is a study of monozygotic twins with inflammatory bowel disease. Total RNA from whole blood was isolated with no T cell sorting. Following a re-call of the 5' RACE reads, TCRdb has one entry per CDR3 protein and lacks DNA. Its table records under 200,000 distinct CDR3 sequences. Germline V gene lookup returns CDR1 KGHSH and CDR2 LQKENI. The CDR3 loop spans 15 amino acids. This rearrangement joins TRBV18 to TRBJ2-1; the TCRdb call, TRBD2, lacks DNA for checking. What was sequenced was blood. The receptor comes from a human donor with ulcerative colitis or Crohn's disease, or a healthy co-twin of an affected twin (not recorded which). The CDR3 protein is CASSPRAGVNNEQFF. Based on the CDR3 plus reference TRBV18 and TRBJ2-1, the full variable domain is NAGVMQNPRHLVRRRGQEARLRCSPMKGHSHVYWYRQLPEEGLKFMVYLQKENIIDESGMPKERFSAEFPKEGPSILRIQQVVRGDSAAYFCASSPRAGVNNEQFFGPGTRLTVL.